This entry concerns a single TCR beta chain. The second PCR ran about 7 to 12 cycles with a sample-barcoded 5' primer and J-beta primers. MiXCR, applied by TCRdb to the 5' RACE reads, yields one record per CDR3 protein. This table holds about 780,000 distinct CDR3 sequences, around 45% found once. This sample is part of a study of blood T cells in healthy people across ages. Overall study context: Roughly one uniquely barcoded beta molecule per two T cells was captured.

The CDR3 runs 16 residues. The V segment lost 5 bases and the J segment 5 bases; nucleotides outside the gene matches: 8. Looked up from germline, CDR1 is LGHDT and CDR2 is YNNKEL (reference sequence). The J gene is TRBJ2-3, the V gene TRBV3-1, with 12 positions matching TRBD2. The TCR sequence derives from a man older than 75 in good health. Input material: blood. As DNA, the CDR3 is TGTGCCAGCAGCGGCTTGACTAGCGGGAGATTAGATACGCAGTATTTT. Translated, it gives CASSGLTSGRLDTQYF.